The 12 T cell receptor beta chains below were found in one sample sequenced in a study of blood T cell repertoires in COVID-19. Only in-frame clones appear in the TCRdb table, and some are missing; sequencing was by immunoSEQ multiplex PCR. The sample includes some 220,000 clones, around 84% seen only once; the top ten take 10% to 15%. Sequencing input: peripheral blood. Source of these receptors: a human donor in a cohort sampled during active COVID-19.

The chain couples TRBV18 to TRBJ1-1; no clear D. The CDR3 sequence is 15 residues long. Trimming took off 3 bases at V and 3 bases at J, with 14 bases between the two ends. CDR1 and CDR2 from the germline V gene are KGHSH and LQKENI. The CDR3 is CASSPSEGFDTEAFF. CDR3 nucleotides: TGTGCCAGCTCACCTAGCGAAGGGTTCGACACTGAAGCTTTCTTT.

The chain links TRBV3-1 (or the pseudogene TRBV3-2) to TRBJ2-1, with 12 bases lining up with TRBD2. The junction had 5 bases not matched to a gene; V was cut back by 4 bases and J by 10 bases. The CDR3 extends over 14 amino acids. From germline, CDR1 is LGHDT and CDR2 YNNKEL (reference sequence). The CDR3: CASSRLAGEGEQFF. CDR3 DNA sequence: TGTGCCAGCAGCCGACTAGCGGGAGAAGGGGAGCAGTTCTTC.

This rearrangement joins TRBV7-9 to TRBJ2-3; 10 bases align to TRBD2. With 4 bases clipped from V and 3 bases from J, the junction kept 13 bases outside the gene matches. The CDR3 has 18 residues. The germline V gene has CDR1 SEHNR and CDR2 FQNEAQ (reference sequence). The CDR3 DNA is TGTGCCAGCAGCTCCCGGGGAGCGGGAGGGCCGGTGACAGATACGCAGTATTTT. Protein: CASSSRGAGGPVTDTQYF.

This clone turned up a few times. Other DNA sequences in this specimen translate into the identical CDR3. The rearrangement joins TRBV19 to TRBJ2-7, with 12 bases that match TRBD1. J was trimmed by 3 bases and V by 4 bases; bases with no gene match: 1. Looked up from germline, CDR1 is LNHDA and CDR2 is SQIVND (reference sequence). This CDR3 is built from 14 residues. The CDR3 bases are TGTGCCAGTAGTAGGGACAGGGGGCGCTACGAGCAGTACTTC. Translation gives CASSRDRGRYEQYF.

This clone has only one observation. The chain has TRBV3-1 (or the pseudogene TRBV3-2) and TRBJ2-7; possibly TRBD2 for D (5 bases). In germline, CDR1 is LGHDT, CDR2 YNNKEL (reference sequence). Trimming took 0 bases from V and 1 from J, leaving 16 bases between them. There are 17 residues in the CDR3. The CDR3 DNA reads TGTGCCAGCAGCCAAGAAACCAGCAGAGGGTGGTCCTACGAGCAGTACTTC. The encoded protein is CASSQETSRGWSYEQYF.

The V and J genes are TRBV28 and TRBJ2-3; 9 bases line up with TRBD1. Germline V gives CDR1 MDHEN, CDR2 SYDVKM. The CDR3 is 15 amino acids. Trimming removed 4 bases from V and 4 bases from J; junction bases left unmatched: 6. CDR3 amino acids: CASSSRDRASDTQYF. The CDR3 DNA sequence: TGTGCCAGCAGTTCCCGGGACAGGGCGTCAGATACGCAGTATTTT.

This chain links TRBV19 with TRBJ1-1; D might be TRBD1 (6 bases). Germline V gene lookup returns CDR1 LNHDA and CDR2 SQIVND (reference sequence). Trimming cost V 3 bases and J 3 bases, with 8 bases left between them. This CDR3 contains 13 residues. The CDR3 DNA sequence: TGTGCCAGTAGTATGAACAGGGACACTGAAGCTTTCTTT. Amino acids: CASSMNRDTEAFF.

The chain links TRBV11-1 to TRBJ2-4; TRBD1 might be the D (5 bases). There are 15 residues in the CDR3. Trimming cost V 5 bases and J 0 bases, with 11 bases left between them. Germline V CDR1 and CDR2: SGHAT, FQDESV (reference sequence). The CDR3 sequence: CASSQQVLAKNIQYF. CDR3 sequence (DNA): TGTGCCAGCAGCCAACAGGTTTTAGCCAAAAACATTCAGTACTTC.

This clone was seen a few times. The V and J genes are TRBV19 and TRBJ2-7, with no clear D. Trimming took off 7 bases at V and 3 bases at J, with 4 bases between the two ends. CDR1 is LNHDA, CDR2 SQIVND, per germline (reference sequence). The length of the CDR3 is 10 residues. CDR3 nucleotide sequence: TGTGCCAGTACCTTCTACGAGCAGTACTTC. Translation: CASTFYEQYF.

This clone showed up just once. The CDR3 loop is CASRKPARYGANVLTF. As DNA, the CDR3 is TGTGCCAGCAGAAAACCCGCGCGGTACGGGGCCAACGTCCTGACTTTC. This chain links TRBV7-8 with TRBJ2-6; no firm D call. Trimming stripped 6 bases from V and 4 bases from J, with 16 bases between. The CDR3 is 16 amino acids. Germline V CDR1 and CDR2: SGHVS, FQNEAQ.

The chain recombines TRBV6-6 with TRBJ1-5; 7 bases fit TRBD1. Losses at the gene ends were 6 bases for V and 5 bases for J; bases not matched to a gene: 10. Germline V lookup: CDR1 MNHNY, CDR2 SVGAGI (reference sequence). The CDR3 sequence is 15 residues long. This CDR3 reads CASSRSGTDDQPQHF. DNA for the CDR3: TGTGCCAGCAGCCGGTCAGGGACAGACGATCAGCCCCAGCATTTT.

The gene calls are TRBV5-5 and TRBJ1-2; D is perhaps TRBD1 (6 bases). V lost 1 base to trimming and J lost 9 bases, with 22 bases between them. CDR1 SGHKS and CDR2 YYEKEE come from the germline V gene (reference sequence). The CDR3 consists of 16 residues. DNA of the CDR3: TGTGCCAGCAGCTTGTTTCGGGGGGCTCTCGAGGTCAGCTACACCTTC. Amino acids: CASSLFRGALEVSYTF.